The 5 T cell receptor beta chains below all came from one sample that was sequenced in a study of response to subunit inactivated influenza vaccine. MiXCR, applied by TCRdb to the RT-PCR reads, yields one record per CDR3 protein. This sample has about 530,000 distinct CDR3 sequences; about 12% occur once, and the top ten carry roughly 10%. The input for sequencing was PBMCs from blood, taken on the day of vaccination. Receptors originate from a man aged 50 to 59 who received an inactivated influenza vaccine.

J is TRBJ2-7 and V is TRBV29-1; 8 bases align to TRBD2. Trimming cost V 5 bases and J 4 bases; bases outside gene matches: 4. The germline V gene has CDR1 SQVTM and CDR2 ANQGSEA. This CDR3 is built from 12 residues. CDR3 coding DNA: TGCAGCGTTAGCGGGAGTAAGTACGAGCAGTACTTC. It encodes CSVSGSKYEQYF.

The chain is built from TRBV20-1 and TRBJ2-5, with D perhaps TRBD2 (6 bases). The CDR3 extends over 14 amino acids. Germline assignment: CDR1 DFQATT and CDR2 SNEGSKA (reference sequence). Trimming cost V 0 bases and J 5 bases, with 13 bases left between them. CDR3 DNA sequence: TGCAGTGCTAGAGATTGGAGGGTTGGGGAGACCCAGTACTTC. Protein product: CSARDWRVGETQYF.

The chain is built from TRBV30 and TRBJ1-1; a weak D match, TRBD1 (5 bases). Trimming removed 4 bases from V and 6 bases from J, with 12 bases in between. The CDR3 runs 12 residues. Germline V gene sequence: CDR1 GTSNPN, CDR2 SVGIG (reference sequence). Here the CDR3 reads CAWKQGNAEAFF. CDR3 nucleotide sequence: TGTGCCTGGAAGCAGGGTAACGCTGAAGCTTTCTTT.

This clonotype was counted ten times or more. The CDR3 loop is CASSEGGTWEQFF. In nucleotides, the CDR3 is TGTGCCAGCAGTGAAGGGGGTACCTGGGAGCAGTTCTTC. The chain combines TRBV2 with TRBJ2-1; no clear D gene. Per germline, CDR1 SNHLY and CDR2 FYNNEI. Trimming stripped 1 base from V and 10 bases from J, with 11 bases between. The CDR3 is 13 residues long.

The table lists this clonotype with a few counts. For the CDR3, the DNA is TGTGCCAGCAGCGTAGCCTCGGACGTCTTTTTTGAGCAGTACTTC. Translating it yields CASSVASDVFFEQYF. This chain links TRBV9 with TRBJ2-7; D unclear. Germline V CDR1 and CDR2: SGDLS, YYNGEE. V was shortened by 0 bases and J by 7 bases, with 17 bases between the two germline ends. There are 15 residues in the CDR3.